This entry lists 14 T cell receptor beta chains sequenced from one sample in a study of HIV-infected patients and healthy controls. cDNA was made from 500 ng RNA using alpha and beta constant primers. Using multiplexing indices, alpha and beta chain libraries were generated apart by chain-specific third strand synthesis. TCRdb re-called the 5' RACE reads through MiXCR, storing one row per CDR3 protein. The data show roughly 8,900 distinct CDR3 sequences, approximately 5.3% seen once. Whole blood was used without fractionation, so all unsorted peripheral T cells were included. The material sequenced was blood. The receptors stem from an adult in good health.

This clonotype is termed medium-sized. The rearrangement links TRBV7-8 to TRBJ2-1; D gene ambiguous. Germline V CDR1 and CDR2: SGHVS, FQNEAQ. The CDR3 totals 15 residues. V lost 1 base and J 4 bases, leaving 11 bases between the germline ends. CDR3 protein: CASSLEDWLYNEQFF. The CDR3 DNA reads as TGTGCCAGCAGCTTAGAGGATTGGCTTTACAATGAGCAGTTCTTC.

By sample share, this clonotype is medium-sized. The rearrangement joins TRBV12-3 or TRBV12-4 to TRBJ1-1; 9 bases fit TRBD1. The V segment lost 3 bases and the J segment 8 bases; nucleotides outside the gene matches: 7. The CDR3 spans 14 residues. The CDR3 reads CASSFSGQGGEAFF. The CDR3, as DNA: TGTGCCAGCAGTTTCTCGGGACAGGGCGGAGAAGCTTTCTTT.

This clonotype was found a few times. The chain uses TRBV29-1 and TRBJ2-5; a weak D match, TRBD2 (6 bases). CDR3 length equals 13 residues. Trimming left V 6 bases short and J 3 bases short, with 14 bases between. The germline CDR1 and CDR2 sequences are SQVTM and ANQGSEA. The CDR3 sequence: CSVQTSGEETQYF. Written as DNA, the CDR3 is TGCAGCGTACAGACTAGTGGGGAAGAGACCCAGTACTTC.

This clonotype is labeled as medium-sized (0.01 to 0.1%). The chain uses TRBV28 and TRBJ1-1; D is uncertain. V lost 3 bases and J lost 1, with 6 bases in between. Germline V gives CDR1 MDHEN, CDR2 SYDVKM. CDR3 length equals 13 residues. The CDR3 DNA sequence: TGTGCCAGCAGTTTTACTGAGAACACTGAAGCTTTCTTT. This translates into CASSFTENTEAFF.

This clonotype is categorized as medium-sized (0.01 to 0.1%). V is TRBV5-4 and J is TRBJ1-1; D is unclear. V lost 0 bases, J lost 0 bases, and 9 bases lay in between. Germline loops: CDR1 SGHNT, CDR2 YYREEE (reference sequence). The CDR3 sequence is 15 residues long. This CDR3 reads CASSLVPTLNTEAFF. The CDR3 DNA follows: TGTGCCAGCAGCTTGGTCCCAACCCTGAACACTGAAGCTTTCTTT.

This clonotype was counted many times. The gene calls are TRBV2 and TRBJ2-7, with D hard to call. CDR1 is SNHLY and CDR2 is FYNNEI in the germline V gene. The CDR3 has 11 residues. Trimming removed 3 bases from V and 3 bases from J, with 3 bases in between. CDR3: CASSDSYEQYF. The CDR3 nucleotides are TGTGCCAGCAGTGATAGCTACGAGCAGTACTTC.

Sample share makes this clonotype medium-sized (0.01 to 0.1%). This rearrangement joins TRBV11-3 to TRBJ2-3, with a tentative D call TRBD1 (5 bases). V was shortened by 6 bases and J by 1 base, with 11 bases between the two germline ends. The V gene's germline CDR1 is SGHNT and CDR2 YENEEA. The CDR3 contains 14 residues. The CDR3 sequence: CASSLTRGTDTQYF. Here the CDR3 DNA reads TGTGCCAGCAGTCTTACCAGGGGCACAGATACGCAGTATTTT. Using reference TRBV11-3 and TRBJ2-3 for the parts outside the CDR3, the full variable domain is EAGVVQSPRYKIIEKKQPVAFWCNPISGHNTLYWYLQNLGQGPELLIRYENEEAVDDSQLPKDRFSAERLKGVDSTLKIQPAELGDSAVYLCASSLTRGTDTQYFGPGTRLTVL.

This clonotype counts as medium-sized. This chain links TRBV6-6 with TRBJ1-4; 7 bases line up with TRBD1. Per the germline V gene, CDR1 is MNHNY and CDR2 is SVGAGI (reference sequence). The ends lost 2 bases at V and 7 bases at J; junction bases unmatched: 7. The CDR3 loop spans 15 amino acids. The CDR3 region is CASSYGTDEGEKLFF. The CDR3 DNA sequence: TGTGCCAGCAGTTACGGGACAGATGAGGGTGAAAAACTGTTTTTT.

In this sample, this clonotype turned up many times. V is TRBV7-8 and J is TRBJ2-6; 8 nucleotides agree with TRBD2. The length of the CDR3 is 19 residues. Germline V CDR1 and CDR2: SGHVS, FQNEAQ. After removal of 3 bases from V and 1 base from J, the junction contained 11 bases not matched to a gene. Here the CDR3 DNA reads TGTGCCAGCAGCTTTCGGAGGTTTAGCGGGATATCTGGGGCCAACGTCCTGACTTTC. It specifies CASSFRRFSGISGANVLTF.

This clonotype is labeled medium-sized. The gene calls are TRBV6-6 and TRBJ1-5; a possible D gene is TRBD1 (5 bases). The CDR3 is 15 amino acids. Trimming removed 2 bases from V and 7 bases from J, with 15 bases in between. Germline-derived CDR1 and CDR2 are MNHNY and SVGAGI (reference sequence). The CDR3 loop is CASSYSGGGLQPQHF. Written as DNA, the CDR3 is TGTGCCAGCAGTTACAGCGGGGGAGGGCTCCAGCCCCAGCATTTT.

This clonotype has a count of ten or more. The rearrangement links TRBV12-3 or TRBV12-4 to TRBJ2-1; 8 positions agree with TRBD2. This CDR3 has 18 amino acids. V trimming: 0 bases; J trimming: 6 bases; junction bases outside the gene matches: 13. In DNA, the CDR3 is TGTGCCAGCAGTTTAGCCCCTGTGAGAGCGGGAGTAGGCAATGAGCAGTTCTTC. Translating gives CASSLAPVRAGVGNEQFF.

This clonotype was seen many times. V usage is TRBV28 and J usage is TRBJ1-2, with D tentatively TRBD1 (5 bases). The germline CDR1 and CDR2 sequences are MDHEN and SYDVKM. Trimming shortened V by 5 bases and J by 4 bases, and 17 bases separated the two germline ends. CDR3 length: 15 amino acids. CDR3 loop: CASSPTVGGIYGYTF. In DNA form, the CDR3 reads TGTGCCAGCAGTCCCACCGTGGGGGGGATCTATGGCTACACCTTC.

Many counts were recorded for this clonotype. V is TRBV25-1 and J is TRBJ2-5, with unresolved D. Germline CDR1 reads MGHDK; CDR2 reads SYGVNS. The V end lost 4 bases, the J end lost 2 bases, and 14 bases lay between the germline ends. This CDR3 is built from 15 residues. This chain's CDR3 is CASSALHPAQETQYF. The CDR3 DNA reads TGTGCCAGCAGTGCCCTTCACCCGGCACAAGAGACCCAGTACTTC. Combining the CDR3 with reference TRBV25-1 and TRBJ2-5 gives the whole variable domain EADIYQTPRYLVIGTGKKITLECSQTMGHDKMYWYQQDPGMELHLIHYSYGVNSTEKGDLSSESTVSRIRTEHFPLTLESARPSHTSQYLCASSALHPAQETQYFGPGTRLLVL.

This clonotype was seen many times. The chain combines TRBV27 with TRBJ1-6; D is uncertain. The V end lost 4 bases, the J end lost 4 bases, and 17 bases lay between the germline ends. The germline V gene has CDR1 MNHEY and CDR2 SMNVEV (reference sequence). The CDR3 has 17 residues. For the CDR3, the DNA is TGTGCCAGCAGTTCCCCAGGCCAACGTGGATATAATTCACCCCTCCACTTT. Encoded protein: CASSSPGQRGYNSPLHF.